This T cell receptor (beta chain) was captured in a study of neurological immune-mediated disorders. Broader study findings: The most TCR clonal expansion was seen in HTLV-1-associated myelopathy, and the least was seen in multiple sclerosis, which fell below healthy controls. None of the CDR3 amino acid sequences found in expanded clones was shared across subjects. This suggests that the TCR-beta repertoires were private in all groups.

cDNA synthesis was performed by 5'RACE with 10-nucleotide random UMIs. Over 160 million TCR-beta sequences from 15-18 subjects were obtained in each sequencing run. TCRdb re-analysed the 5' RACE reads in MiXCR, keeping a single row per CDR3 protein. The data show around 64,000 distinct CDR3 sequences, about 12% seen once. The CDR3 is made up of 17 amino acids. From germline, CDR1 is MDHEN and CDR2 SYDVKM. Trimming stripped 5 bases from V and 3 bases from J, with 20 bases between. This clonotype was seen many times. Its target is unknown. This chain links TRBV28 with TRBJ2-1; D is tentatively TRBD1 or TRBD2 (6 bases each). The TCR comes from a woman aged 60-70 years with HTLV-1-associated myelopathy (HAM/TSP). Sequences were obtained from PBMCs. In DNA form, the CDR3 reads TGTGCCAGCAGTGACACAGGGACTCGCCAGATCTACAATGAGCAGTTCTTC. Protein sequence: CASSDTGTRQIYNEQFF.